A selection of T cell receptor beta chains follows, all from one sample in a study of T cells in Graves' hyperthyroidism and ophthalmopathy. TCRdb re-analysed the multiplex PCR reads in MiXCR, keeping a single row per CDR3 protein. The profile shows roughly 570,000 distinct CDR3 sequences, 46% of them singletons. The source material was peripheral blood or thyroid tissue (not recorded which). The receptors derive from a woman aged 18-29 years with Graves' hyperthyroidism. CDR3s include the opening cysteine and the closing phenylalanine or tryptophan. D genes are given only for firm matches. Size values are once, few and many counts, or a class for expanded clones, and some rows have none.

j_call: TRBJ1-6
clone_size: many
v_call: TRBV5-1
d_call: .
cdr3_aa: CASSGGPNSPLHF
cdr3_nt: TGCGCCAGCAGCGGGGGGCCTAATTCACCCCTCCACTTT

j_call: TRBJ2-3
clone_size: .
v_call: TRBV5-1
d_call: TRBD2
cdr3_aa: CASSPELAVTDTQYF
cdr3_nt: TGCGCCAGCAGCCCTGAACTAGCGGTAACAGATACGCAGTATTTT

j_call: TRBJ2-2
clone_size: .
v_call: TRBV11-2
d_call: TRBD2
cdr3_aa: CASSLGFAFGGVPNTGELFF
cdr3_nt: TGTGCCAGCAGCTTAGGGTTCGCGTTCGGGGGGGTTCCGAACACCGGGGAGCTGTTTTTT

j_call: TRBJ2-1
clone_size: .
v_call: TRBV20-1
d_call: .
cdr3_aa: CSARVRNEQFF
cdr3_nt: TGCAGTGCTAGAGTTCGCAATGAGCAGTTCTTC

j_call: TRBJ2-1
clone_size: few
v_call: TRBV2
d_call: .
cdr3_aa: CASSEASDNEQFF
cdr3_nt: TGTGCCAGCAGTGAAGCTTCTGACAATGAGCAGTTCTTC

j_call: TRBJ1-2
clone_size: once
v_call: TRBV6-5
d_call: .
cdr3_aa: CASSYSGIAWHTF
cdr3_nt: TGTGCCAGCAGTTACTCCGGGATAGCCTGGCACACCTTC

j_call: TRBJ1-2
clone_size: many
v_call: TRBV7-2
d_call: TRBD1
cdr3_aa: CASSLALGQGFYGYTF
cdr3_nt: TGTGCCAGCAGCTTAGCGTTAGGACAGGGATTCTATGGCTACACCTTC

j_call: TRBJ1-1
clone_size: many
v_call: TRBV7-3
d_call: TRBD1
cdr3_aa: CASLRGPGTEAFF
cdr3_nt: TGTGCCAGCTTAAGGGGGCCTGGCACTGAAGCTTTCTTT

j_call: TRBJ2-5
clone_size: .
v_call: TRBV5-1
d_call: .
cdr3_aa: CVSSSTGTAKETQYF
cdr3_nt: TGCGTCAGCAGCTCCACTGGGACCGCCAAAGAGACCCAGTACTTC

j_call: TRBJ1-6
clone_size: .
v_call: TRBV10-3
d_call: .
cdr3_aa: CAISGSASNYPLHF
cdr3_nt: TGTGCCATCTCCGGCAGTGCTAGTAATTATCCCCTCCACTTT

j_call: TRBJ1-3
clone_size: .
v_call: TRBV20-1
d_call: .
cdr3_aa: CSAQAGSLSGNTIYF
cdr3_nt: TGCAGTGCTCAGGCAGGGTCCCTCTCTGGAAACACCATATATTTT

j_call: TRBJ1-5
clone_size: many
v_call: TRBV24-1
d_call: .
cdr3_aa: CATSVGPNQPQHF
cdr3_nt: TGTGCCACCAGTGTAGGGCCGAATCAGCCCCAGCATTTT

j_call: TRBJ1-5
clone_size: many
v_call: TRBV5-5
d_call: TRBD1
cdr3_aa: CASSDGQGRGGNQPQHF
cdr3_nt: TGTGCCAGCAGTGACGGACAGGGTCGAGGAGGCAATCAGCCCCAGCATTTT

j_call: TRBJ1-5
clone_size: many
v_call: TRBV20-1
d_call: .
cdr3_aa: CSARGGQLSNQPQHF
cdr3_nt: TGCAGTGCTAGAGGCGGGCAGCTTAGCAATCAGCCCCAGCATTTT

j_call: TRBJ1-2
clone_size: .
v_call: TRBV2
d_call: TRBD1
cdr3_aa: CASRLGQGYSHGYTF
cdr3_nt: TGTGCCAGCAGACTCGGACAGGGTTATTCGCATGGCTACACCTTC

j_call: TRBJ1-5
clone_size: many
v_call: TRBV4-1
d_call: TRBD1
cdr3_aa: CASSQGQDGNQPQHF
cdr3_nt: TGCGCCAGCAGCCAGGGACAGGATGGCAATCAGCCCCAGCATTTT

j_call: TRBJ2-5
clone_size: many
v_call: TRBV5-6
d_call: .
cdr3_aa: CASSVLRGYVTQYF
cdr3_nt: TGTGCCAGCAGCGTACTCAGGGGATACGTGACCCAGTACTTC

j_call: TRBJ2-7
clone_size: .
v_call: TRBV15
d_call: .
cdr3_aa: CATSTSYRSSYEQYF
cdr3_nt: TGTGCCACCAGCACGAGTTACCGCAGCTCCTACGAGCAGTACTTC

j_call: TRBJ1-1
clone_size: .
v_call: TRBV7-9
d_call: TRBD1
cdr3_aa: CASSSSTGNGNTEAFF
cdr3_nt: TGTGCCAGCAGCTCCTCGACAGGGAATGGGAACACTGAAGCTTTCTTT

j_call: TRBJ2-1
clone_size: .
v_call: TRBV10-3
d_call: TRBD1
cdr3_aa: CATLPGQEYNEQFF
cdr3_nt: TGTGCCACACTACCGGGACAGGAGTACAATGAGCAGTTCTTC